The subject of this entry is one T cell receptor beta chain. What it binds is unknown. The entry originates in a study of cytomegalovirus exposure and HLA in healthy donors. Broader study findings: Usually a TCR sequence was rare, but some public TCRs were found in many donors. Under in vitro conditions, a few CMV-associated chains were confirmed as specific for CMV antigens.

The length of the CDR3 is 14 residues. Per germline, CDR1 MNHEY and CDR2 SVGAGI. Trimming removed 2 bases from V and 11 bases from J, with 18 bases in between. Both 60 Vbeta primers and 13 Jbeta primers went into the PCR. Assay: immunoSEQ multiplex PCR; the TCRdb copy retains only in-frame clones and omits some. The sample includes roughly 80,000 clones. The sample comprised PBMCs. This receptor was taken from a girl aged 5-17 years in good health and CMV-seropositive. V usage is TRBV6-5 and J usage is TRBJ1-1; D is ambiguous. Here the CDR3 reads CASSYLSYRVEAFF. CDR3 DNA sequence: TGTGCCAGCAGTTACCTCAGCTACCGGGTCGAGGCTTTCTTT.